This record looks at one T cell receptor beta chain sequence and its context. Method: immunoSEQ multiplex PCR; TCRdb's copy keeps in-frame clones and lacks some. Found here are over 250,000 clones, 82% of them singletons; the top ten hold about 5%. Clinical history reported by participants formed the basis on which cohorts were assigned. The sample is drawn from a study of blood T cell repertoires in COVID-19. Study-level information: PBMCs, B-cell-depleted T cells, or T cells were the source of the cDNA or gDNA that made up the material.

Germline CDR1 and CDR2: KGHSH and LQKENI. This CDR3 comprises 16 residues. Trimming removed 3 bases at V and 6 bases at J, with 20 bases between. Source material: PBMCs or T cells enriched from blood (not recorded which). This clonotype originated in a man aged 35-49 years who had been exposed to COVID-19. The chain has TRBV18 and TRBJ1-2; perhaps TRBD1 as D (6 bases). The CDR3 region has the DNA TGTGCCAGCTCACCGCGACGGGGACACCTCAGGCATGGCTACACCTTC. Its protein product is CASSPRRGHLRHGYTF.